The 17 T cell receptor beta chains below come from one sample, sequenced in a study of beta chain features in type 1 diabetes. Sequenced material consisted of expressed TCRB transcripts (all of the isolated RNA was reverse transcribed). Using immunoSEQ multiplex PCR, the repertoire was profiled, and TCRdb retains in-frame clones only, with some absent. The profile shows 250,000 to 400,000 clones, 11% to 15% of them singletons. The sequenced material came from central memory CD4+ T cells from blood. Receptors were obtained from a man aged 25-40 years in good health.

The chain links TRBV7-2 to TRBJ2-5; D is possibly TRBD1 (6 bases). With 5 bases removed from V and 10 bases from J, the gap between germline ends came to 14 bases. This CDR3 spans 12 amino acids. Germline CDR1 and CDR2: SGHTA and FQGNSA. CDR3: CASSEDRFDQYF. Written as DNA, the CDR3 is TGTGCCAGCAGCGAGGACAGATTCGACCAGTACTTC. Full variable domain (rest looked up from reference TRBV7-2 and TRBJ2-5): GAGVSQSPSNKVTEKGKDVELRCDPISGHTALYWYRQSLGQGLEFLIYFQGNSAPDKSGLPSDRFSAERTGGSVSTLTIQRTQQEDSAVYLCASSEDRFDQYFGPGTRLLVL.

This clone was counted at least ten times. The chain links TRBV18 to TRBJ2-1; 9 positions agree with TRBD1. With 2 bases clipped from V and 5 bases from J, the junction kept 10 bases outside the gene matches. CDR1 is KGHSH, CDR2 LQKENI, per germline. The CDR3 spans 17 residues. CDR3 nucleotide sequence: TGTGCCAGCTCACCATTATCAACAGGGGGCAAGAACAATGAGCAGTTCTTC. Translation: CASSPLSTGGKNNEQFF.

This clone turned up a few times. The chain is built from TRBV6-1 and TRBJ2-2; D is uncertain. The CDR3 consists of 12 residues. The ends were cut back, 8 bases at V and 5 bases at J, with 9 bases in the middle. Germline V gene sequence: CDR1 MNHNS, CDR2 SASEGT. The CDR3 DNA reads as TGTGCCAGCTTCCGCTCTACCGGGGAGCTGTTTTTT. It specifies CASFRSTGELFF.

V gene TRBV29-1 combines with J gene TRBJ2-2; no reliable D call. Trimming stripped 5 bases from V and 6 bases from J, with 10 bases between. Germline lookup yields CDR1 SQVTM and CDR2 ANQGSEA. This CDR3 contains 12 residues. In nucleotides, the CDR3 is TGCAGCGTTAGTAACGGCCCCGGGGAGCTGTTTTTT. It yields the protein CSVSNGPGELFF.

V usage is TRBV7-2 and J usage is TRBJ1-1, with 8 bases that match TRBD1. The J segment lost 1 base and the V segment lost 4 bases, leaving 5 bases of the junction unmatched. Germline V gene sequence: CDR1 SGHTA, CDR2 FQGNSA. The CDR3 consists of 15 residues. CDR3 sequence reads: CASSSQGAKNTEAFF. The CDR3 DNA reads TGTGCCAGCAGCTCCCAGGGGGCGAAGAACACTGAAGCTTTCTTT.

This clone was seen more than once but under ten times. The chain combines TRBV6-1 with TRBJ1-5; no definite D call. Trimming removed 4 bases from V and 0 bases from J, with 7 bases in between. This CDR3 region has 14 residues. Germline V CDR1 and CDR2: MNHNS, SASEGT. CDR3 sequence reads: CASSGRLSNQPQHF. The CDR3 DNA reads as TGTGCCAGCAGTGGACGGCTTAGCAATCAGCCCCAGCATTTT.

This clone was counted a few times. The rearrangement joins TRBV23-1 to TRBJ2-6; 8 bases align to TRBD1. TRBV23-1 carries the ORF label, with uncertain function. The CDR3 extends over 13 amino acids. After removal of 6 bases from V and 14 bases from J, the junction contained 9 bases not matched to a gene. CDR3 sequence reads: CASSPQTGAFLTF. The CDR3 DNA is TGCGCCAGCAGCCCTCAGACAGGGGCCTTCCTGACTTTC.

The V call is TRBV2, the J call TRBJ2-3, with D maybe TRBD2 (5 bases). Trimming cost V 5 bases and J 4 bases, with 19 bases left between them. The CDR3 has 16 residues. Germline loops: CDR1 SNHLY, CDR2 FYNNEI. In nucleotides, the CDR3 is TGTGCCAGCAGTTTAGACCAATCCGGGGTGGCAGATACGCAGTATTTT. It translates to CASSLDQSGVADTQYF.

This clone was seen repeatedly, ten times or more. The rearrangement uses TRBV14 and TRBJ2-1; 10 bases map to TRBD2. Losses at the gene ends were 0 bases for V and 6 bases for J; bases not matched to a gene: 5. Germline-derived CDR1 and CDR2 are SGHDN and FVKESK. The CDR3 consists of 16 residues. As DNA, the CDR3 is TGTGCCAGCAGCCAAGATGTACTAGCGGGACGCAATGAGCAGTTCTTC. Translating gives CASSQDVLAGRNEQFF. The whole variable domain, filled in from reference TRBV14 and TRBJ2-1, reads EAGVTQFPSHSVIEKGQTVTLRCDPISGHDNLYWYRRVMGKEIKFLLHFVKESKQDESGMPNNRFLAERTGGTYSTLKVQPAELEDSGVYFCASSQDVLAGRNEQFFGPGTRLTVL.

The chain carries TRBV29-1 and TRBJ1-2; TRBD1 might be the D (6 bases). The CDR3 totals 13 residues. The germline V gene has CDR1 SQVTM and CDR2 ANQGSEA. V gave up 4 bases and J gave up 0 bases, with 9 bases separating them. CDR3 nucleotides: TGCAGCGTTGTAGGACAGACTAACTATGGCTACACCTTC. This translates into CSVVGQTNYGYTF.

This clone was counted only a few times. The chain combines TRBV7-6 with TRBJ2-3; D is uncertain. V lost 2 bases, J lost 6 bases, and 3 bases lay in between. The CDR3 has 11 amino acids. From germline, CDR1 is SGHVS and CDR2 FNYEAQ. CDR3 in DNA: TGTGCCAGCAGCTTAAAGGATACGCAGTATTTT. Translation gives CASSLKDTQYF. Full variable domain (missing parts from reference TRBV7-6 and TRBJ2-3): GAGVSQSPRYKVTKRGQDVALRCDPISGHVSLYWYRQALGQGPEFLTYFNYEAQQDKSGLPNDRFSAERPEGSISTLTIQRTEQRDSAMYRCASSLKDTQYFGPGTRLTVL.

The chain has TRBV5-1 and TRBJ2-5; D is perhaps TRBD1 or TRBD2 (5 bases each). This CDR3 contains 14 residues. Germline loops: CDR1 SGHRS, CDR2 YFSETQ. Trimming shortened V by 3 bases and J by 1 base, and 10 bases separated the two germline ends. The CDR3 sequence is CASSWFGGQETQYF. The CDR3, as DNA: TGCGCCAGCAGCTGGTTTGGGGGCCAAGAGACCCAGTACTTC.

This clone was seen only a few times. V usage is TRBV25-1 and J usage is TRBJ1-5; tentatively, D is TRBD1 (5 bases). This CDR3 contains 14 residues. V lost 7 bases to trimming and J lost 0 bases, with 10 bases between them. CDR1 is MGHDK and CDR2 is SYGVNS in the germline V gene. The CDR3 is CASNGAHSNQPQHF. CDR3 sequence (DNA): TGTGCCAGCAATGGGGCGCATAGCAATCAGCCCCAGCATTTT.

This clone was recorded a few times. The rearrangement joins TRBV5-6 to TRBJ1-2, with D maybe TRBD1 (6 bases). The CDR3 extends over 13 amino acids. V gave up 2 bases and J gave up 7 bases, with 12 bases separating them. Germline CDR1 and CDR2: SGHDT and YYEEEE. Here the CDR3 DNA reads TGTGCCAGCAGCTTACGGGGGCAGGGTGGCTACACCTTC. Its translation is CASSLRGQGGYTF.

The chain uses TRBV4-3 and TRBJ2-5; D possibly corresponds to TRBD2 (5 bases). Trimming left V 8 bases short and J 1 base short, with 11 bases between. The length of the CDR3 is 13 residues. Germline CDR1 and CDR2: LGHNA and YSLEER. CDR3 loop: CASRAGLQETQYF. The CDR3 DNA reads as TGCGCCAGCCGTGCGGGCCTCCAAGAGACCCAGTACTTC.

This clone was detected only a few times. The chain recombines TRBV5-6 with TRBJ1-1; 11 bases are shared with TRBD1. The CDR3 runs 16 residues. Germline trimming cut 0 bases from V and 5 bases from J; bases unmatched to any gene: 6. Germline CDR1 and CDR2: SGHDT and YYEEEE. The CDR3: CASSLVGGQGVTEAFF. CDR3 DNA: TGTGCCAGCAGCTTGGTTGGGGGACAGGGGGTGACTGAAGCTTTCTTT.

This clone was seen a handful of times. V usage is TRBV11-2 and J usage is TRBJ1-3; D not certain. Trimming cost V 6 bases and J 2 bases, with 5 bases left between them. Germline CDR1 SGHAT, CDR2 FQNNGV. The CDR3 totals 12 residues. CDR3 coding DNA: TGTGCCAGCAGGGCCCCTGGAAACACCATATATTTT. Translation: CASRAPGNTIYF.